Here is one T cell receptor (beta chain) with its context. The target antigen is unknown. The sample is drawn from a study of T-cell memory formation after mild COVID-19. Turning to the study itself: Each donor largely had its own TCR clusters.

General study findings and limits: There was no confirmation that second-wave clones peaking on day 37 were SARS-CoV-2 specific.

Using constant-segment primers, 5'RACE produced TCR alpha and TCR beta cDNA libraries carrying sample barcodes and UMIs. TCRdb ran MiXCR on the 5' RACE reads and lists one entry per CDR3 protein. The repertoire consists of hundreds of thousands of distinct CDR3 sequences, with approximately 20% occurring once and the leading ten covering around 12%. The CDR3 covers 14 residues. CDR1 and CDR2 from the germline V gene are SGHTA and FQGNSA. Trimming removed 7 bases from V and 3 bases from J, with 13 bases in between. The TCR comes from an adult woman who had mild COVID-19 (a few samples of this study predate the infection). Cell type and time point are not known. The specimen sequenced was PBMCs or a T cell subset sorted from them (not recorded which). The rearrangement joins TRBV7-2 to TRBJ2-1; D tentatively reads TRBD1 or TRBD2 (6 bases each). Here the CDR3 reads CASTSGGGYNEQFF. In nucleotides, the CDR3 is TGTGCCAGCACCTCAGGAGGGGGCTACAATGAGCAGTTCTTC.